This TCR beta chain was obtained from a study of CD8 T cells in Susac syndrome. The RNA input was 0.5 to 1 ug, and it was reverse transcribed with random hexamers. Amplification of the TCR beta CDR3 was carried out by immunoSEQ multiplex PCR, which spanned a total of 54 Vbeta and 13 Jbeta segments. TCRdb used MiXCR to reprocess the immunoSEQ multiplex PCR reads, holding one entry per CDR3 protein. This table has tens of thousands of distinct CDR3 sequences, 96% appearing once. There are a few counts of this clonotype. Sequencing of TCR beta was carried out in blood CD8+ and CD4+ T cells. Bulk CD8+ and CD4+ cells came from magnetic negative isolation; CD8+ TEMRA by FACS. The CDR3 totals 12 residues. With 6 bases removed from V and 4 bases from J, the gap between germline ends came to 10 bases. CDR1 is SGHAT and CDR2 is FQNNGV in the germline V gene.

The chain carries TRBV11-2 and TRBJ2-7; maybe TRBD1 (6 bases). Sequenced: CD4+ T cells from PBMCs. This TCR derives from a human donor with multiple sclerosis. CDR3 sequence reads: CASRRQGYEQYF. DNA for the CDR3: TGTGCCAGCAGGAGGCAGGGGTACGAGCAGTACTTC.